Shown below are 2 T cell receptor beta chains from a single sample sequenced in a study of identifying expanded T cells in peripheral blood (dated by TCRdb to the late 2010s). Receptor libraries were prepared by the immunoSEQ multiplex PCR assay. TCRdb's version of the immuneACCESS table is confined to in-frame rearrangements and falls short of the full clone set. An unresolved V gene accounts for under half of the shortfall where checked; the remainder is of unknown origin. The sample table lists more than 45,000 clones, over 75% of them with a count of one. Roughly 18% of the sample lies in the top ten. The sequenced material came from blood. The receptor set was obtained from a person between 18 and 75 years old in good health.

This clone was seen only once. This chain uses TRBV5-5 with TRBJ1-2; 7 bases agree with TRBD1. The CDR3 runs to 16 residues. V shed 0 bases and J 7 bases; nucleotides not matched to a gene: 12. The germline gives CDR1 SGHKS, CDR2 YYEKEE (reference sequence). The chain's CDR3 is CASSLASVRQGSGYTF. CDR3 nucleotide sequence: TGTGCCAGCAGCTTGGCTAGCGTTCGACAGGGCTCTGGCTACACCTTC. Together with reference TRBV5-5 and TRBJ1-2, the CDR3 gives the full variable domain: DAGVTQSPTHLIKTRGQQVTLRCSPISGHKSVSWYQQVLGQGPQFIFQYYEKEERGRGNFPDRFSARQFPNYSSELNVNALLLGDSALYLCASSLASVRQGSGYTFGSGTRLTVV.

This clone was seen once. The chain couples TRBV5-4 to TRBJ2-7, with 7 bases aligning to TRBD2. After removal of 5 bases from V and 6 bases from J, the junction contained 20 bases not matched to a gene. This CDR3 spans 17 amino acids. CDR1 is SGHNT, CDR2 YYREEE, per germline (reference sequence). The CDR3 DNA is TGTGCCAGCAGTCGCCTGGGGGTAGCGGGTGAGGTGGGCGAGCAGTACGTC. Translated: CASSRLGVAGEVGEQYV.